Shown below are 20 T cell receptor beta chains from a single sample sequenced in a study of cytomegalovirus exposure and HLA in healthy donors. Only in-frame clones appear in the TCRdb table, and some are missing; sequencing was by immunoSEQ multiplex PCR. Here the sample spans approximately 150,000 clones, around 90% being singletons. Sequenced: PBMCs. The receptors come from a man between 18 and 29 years old in good health and CMV-seropositive.

V is TRBV5-6 and J is TRBJ1-3; no definite D call. The CDR3 contains 12 residues. V gave up 2 bases and J gave up 4 bases, with 4 bases separating them. Germline V gene lookup returns CDR1 SGHDT and CDR2 YYEEEE. The CDR3 DNA follows: TGTGCCAGCAGCTTCAAAGGAAACACCATATATTTT. This codes for CASSFKGNTIYF.

The gene calls are TRBV27 and TRBJ1-5; D is undetermined. There are 13 residues in the CDR3. Trimming cost V 3 bases and J 5 bases, with 8 bases left between them. The V gene's germline CDR1 is MNHEY and CDR2 SMNVEV (reference sequence). The CDR3 reads CASSFGTDQPQHF. The CDR3 DNA sequence: TGTGCCAGCAGTTTTGGTACTGATCAGCCCCAGCATTTT.

The chain links TRBV4-1 to TRBJ2-7; 9 nucleotides align to TRBD1. J gave up 0 bases and V 1 base, and 7 bases lay outside the gene matches. In germline, CDR1 is MGHRA, CDR2 YSYEKL. The CDR3 covers 17 residues. CDR3 in amino acids: CASSQAVDRGASYEQYF. In DNA, the CDR3 is TGCGCCAGCAGCCAAGCCGTAGACAGGGGGGCCTCCTACGAGCAGTACTTC.

The rearrangement joins TRBV5-1 to TRBJ1-1, with 10 bases that match TRBD1. Looked up from germline, CDR1 is SGHRS and CDR2 is YFSETQ. The CDR3 length is 14 residues. V was pared by 4 bases and J by 11 bases, with 11 bases of the junction left unmatched. The CDR3 spells CASSAGTGEVVAFF. In DNA, the CDR3 is TGCGCCAGCAGCGCCGGGACAGGGGAAGTGGTGGCTTTCTTT.

J is TRBJ2-2 and V is TRBV5-6, with 11 bases lining up with TRBD2. The germline V gene has CDR1 SGHDT and CDR2 YYEEEE. The CDR3 contains 15 residues. J gave up 5 bases and V 3 bases, and 3 bases lay outside the gene matches. The CDR3 DNA reads as TGTGCCAGCAGCTCCGGGACTAGCGGAACCGGGGAGCTGTTTTTT. Its translation is CASSSGTSGTGELFF.

This clone was counted ten times or more. Other DNA sequences in this sample translate to the same CDR3. J is TRBJ2-7 and V is TRBV6-1, with D perhaps matching TRBD2 (5 bases). Per the germline V gene, CDR1 is MNHNS and CDR2 is SASEGT. V was clipped by 0 bases and J by 0 bases, with 9 bases between them. The CDR3 runs to 15 residues. In DNA, the CDR3 is TGTGCCAGCAGTGAAGCGGGAGACTCCTCCTACGAGCAGTACTTC. Amino acids: CASSEAGDSSYEQYF.

The J gene is TRBJ1-1, the V gene TRBV27; unclear D gene. Per the germline V gene, CDR1 is MNHEY and CDR2 is SMNVEV (reference sequence). This CDR3 has 14 amino acids. V shed 2 bases and J shed 11 bases, with 18 bases lying between them. The CDR3 loop reads CASSLSEVSGGAFF. The CDR3 DNA sequence: TGTGCCAGCAGTTTAAGCGAGGTCTCTGGTGGGGCTTTCTTT.

The chain employs TRBV6-6 and TRBJ2-2, with TRBD2 as a possible D gene (6 bases). Trimming pared 10 bases from V and 5 bases from J, leaving 17 bases between. CDR1 MNHNY and CDR2 SVGAGI come from the germline V gene (reference sequence). The CDR3 length is 14 residues. The CDR3 DNA reads as TGTGCCACCGGGACTTCTCTTAGTACCGGGGAGCTGTTTTTT. Encoded protein: CATGTSLSTGELFF.

The rearrangement uses TRBV28 and TRBJ2-5, with D possibly TRBD2 on 6 matching bases. There are 15 residues in the CDR3. Deletions cut 4 bases from V and 6 bases from J, with 18 bases between. CDR1 is MDHEN, CDR2 SYDVKM, per germline. CDR3 protein: CASSSPGGKVKTQYF. CDR3 coding DNA: TGTGCCAGCAGTTCCCCCGGAGGGAAGGTGAAGACCCAGTACTTC.

The chain links TRBV29-1 to TRBJ2-5; a possible D gene is TRBD1 (6 bases). This CDR3 has 13 residues. V lost 3 bases and J lost 5, with 13 bases in between. The germline CDR1 and CDR2 sequences are SQVTM and ANQGSEA. Written as DNA, the CDR3 is TGCAGCGTTGATCGACAGGTTGGGGAGACCCAGTACTTC. It translates to CSVDRQVGETQYF.

The table lists this clone with a few counts. The chain carries TRBV27 and TRBJ2-2, with D unresolved. With 3 bases removed from V and 6 bases from J, the gap between germline ends came to 5 bases. The germline CDR1 and CDR2 sequences are MNHEY and SMNVEV (reference sequence). This CDR3 comprises 12 residues. The CDR3 coding sequence is TGTGCCAGCAGTTTCAATTCCGGGGAGCTGTTTTTT. As protein: CASSFNSGELFF.

The rearrangement uses TRBV11-2 and TRBJ1-3; TRBD1 agrees at 7 bases. The CDR3 loop spans 18 amino acids. V gave up 5 bases and J gave up 4 bases; unmatched junction bases: 17. Germline V gene data show CDR1 as SGHAT and CDR2 as FQNNGV. This CDR3 reads CASSPASTGFSEGNTIYF. In DNA form, the CDR3 reads TGTGCCAGCAGCCCTGCCTCGACAGGGTTCTCTGAAGGAAACACCATATATTTT. Together with reference TRBV11-2 and TRBJ1-3, the CDR3 gives the full variable domain: EAGVAQSPRYKIIEKRQSVAFWCNPISGHATLYWYQQILGQGPKLLIQFQNNGVVDDSQLPKDRFSAERLKGVDSTLKIQPAKLEDSAVYLCASSPASTGFSEGNTIYFGEGSWLTVV.

This chain links TRBV28 with TRBJ2-2, with 9 bases fitting TRBD2. The germline CDR1 and CDR2 sequences are MDHEN and SYDVKM. V dropped 10 bases and J dropped 0; count of bases not matched to a gene: 3. The CDR3 is made up of 14 amino acids. The CDR3 loop reads CATLAGANTGELFF. CDR3 DNA: TGTGCCACCTTAGCGGGGGCGAACACCGGGGAGCTGTTTTTT.

This sequence joins TRBV30 and TRBJ2-5; perhaps TRBD2 as D (6 bases). Germline V gene data show CDR1 as GTSNPN and CDR2 as SVGIG (reference sequence). The germline V and J ends were trimmed by 2 bases and 0 bases, with 10 bases remaining between them. The CDR3 totals 14 residues. CDR3 bases: TGTGCCTGGAGTACAGGAGGGGACCAAGAGACCCAGTACTTC. It encodes CAWSTGGDQETQYF.

This chain uses TRBV4-1 with TRBJ2-2; TRBD1 aligns across 9 bases. The V segment lost 5 bases and the J segment 3 bases; nucleotides outside the gene matches: 1. Per germline, CDR1 MGHRA and CDR2 YSYEKL. The CDR3 covers 14 residues. The CDR3 DNA is TGCGCCAGCAGCTGGACAGGGGACACCGGGGAGCTGTTTTTT. This codes for CASSWTGDTGELFF.

J is TRBJ1-4 and V is TRBV25-1; D is perhaps TRBD1 (6 bases). Germline values: CDR1 MGHDK, CDR2 SYGVNS. The V gene lost 2 bases and the J gene lost 8 bases, with 12 bases spanning the gap. The CDR3 runs to 14 residues. CDR3 sequence: CASSELPQGEKLFF. The DNA of the CDR3 is TGTGCCAGCAGTGAACTACCTCAGGGGGAAAAACTGTTTTTT.

This rearrangement joins TRBV30 to TRBJ1-3, with no clear D. The V and J ends lost 1 base and 3 bases respectively, with 7 bases between them. Germline assignment: CDR1 GTSNPN and CDR2 SVGIG (reference sequence). There are 13 residues in the CDR3. CDR3 in amino acids: CAWSGHIGNTIYF. The CDR3 DNA reads TGTGCCTGGAGTGGACACATTGGAAACACCATATATTTT.

The V gene is TRBV27, the J gene TRBJ2-1; tentatively, D is TRBD1 (6 bases). V lost 7 bases to trimming and J lost 9 bases, with 13 bases between them. Germline assignment: CDR1 MNHEY and CDR2 SMNVEV (reference sequence). CDR3 length: 12 residues. The DNA for the CDR3 is TGTGCCAGCACCTCAACAGGGTTTGAGCAGTTCTTC. This gives the protein CASTSTGFEQFF.

This chain joins TRBV28 and TRBJ1-5; 8 bases are a match to TRBD1. Trimming at V came to 6 bases and at J to 6 bases, leaving 7 bases not matched to a gene. The CDR3 totals 14 residues. Germline V gives CDR1 MDHEN, CDR2 SYDVKM. The CDR3 DNA is TGTGCCAGCAGAGCAGGGGGCGCGGGTCAGCCCCAGCATTTT. This gives the protein CASRAGGAGQPQHF.

The chain joins TRBV10-1 to TRBJ1-3, with D uncertain. The germline gives CDR1 WNHNN, CDR2 SYGVQD (reference sequence). The CDR3 runs 15 residues. V shed 0 bases and J shed 2 bases, with 8 bases lying between them. The CDR3 region is CASSESGGPGNTIYF. Written as DNA, the CDR3 is TGCGCCAGCAGTGAGTCCGGCGGTCCTGGAAACACCATATATTTT.